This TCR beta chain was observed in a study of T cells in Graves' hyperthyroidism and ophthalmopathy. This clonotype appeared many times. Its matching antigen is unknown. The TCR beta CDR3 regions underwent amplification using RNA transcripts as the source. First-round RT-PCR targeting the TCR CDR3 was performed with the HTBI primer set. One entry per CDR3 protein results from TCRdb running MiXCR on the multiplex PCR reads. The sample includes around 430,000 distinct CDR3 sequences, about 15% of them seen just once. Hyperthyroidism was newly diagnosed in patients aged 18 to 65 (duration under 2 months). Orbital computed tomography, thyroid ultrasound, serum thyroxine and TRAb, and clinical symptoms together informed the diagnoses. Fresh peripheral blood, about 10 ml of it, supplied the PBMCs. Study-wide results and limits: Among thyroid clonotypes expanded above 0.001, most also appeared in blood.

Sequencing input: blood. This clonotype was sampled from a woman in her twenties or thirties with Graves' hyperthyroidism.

The CDR3 DNA is TGTGCCAGCACCCACAGGGAGAACACTGAAGCTTTCTTT. This translates into CASTHRENTEAFF. The gene calls are TRBV12-3 or TRBV12-4 and TRBJ1-1; possible D gene TRBD1, 6 bases. Trimming left V 7 bases short and J 1 base short, with 10 bases between. The CDR3 runs to 13 residues.